A single sample is the source of the 14 T cell receptor beta chains below, sequenced in a study of T-cell reconstitution after alpha-beta-depleted transplantation in children. It was with unique molecular identifiers that the TCRbeta library was prepared. TCRdb called the PCR reads again in MiXCR, with one record for every CDR3 protein. Altogether almost 400,000 distinct CDR3 sequences are present, around 21% being singletons, with the ten largest covering 3.5% to 4%. Sequences were derived from PBMCs from the stem cell graft donor, sampled from the stem cell graft. These receptors were collected from a human donor who donated a stem cell graft to a child with acute myeloid leukemia.

The chain uses TRBV6-2 or TRBV6-3 and TRBJ2-1; unclear D gene. Germline CDR1 reads MNHEY; CDR2 reads SVGEGT. This CDR3 contains 15 residues. Trimming left V 7 bases short and J 4 bases short, with 17 bases between. DNA for the CDR3: TGTGCCAGCACCCTAGACTCCCCGGGTTACAATGAGCAGTTCTTC. Amino acids: CASTLDSPGYNEQFF.

This clonotype turned up a few times. The genes are TRBV12-3 or TRBV12-4 and TRBJ2-7, with 7 positions matching TRBD2. The CDR3 length is 14 residues. The J segment lost 7 bases and the V segment lost 6 bases, leaving 12 bases of the junction unmatched. In nucleotides, the CDR3 is TGTGCCAGCAGCCCCGCAGGGCGGGAGTGGGAGCAGTACTTC. Protein sequence: CASSPAGREWEQYF.

J is TRBJ1-1 and V is TRBV12-3 or TRBV12-4, with TRBD1 as a possible D gene (5 bases). CDR3 length: 15 residues. The V end lost 5 bases, the J end lost 1 base, and 14 bases lay between the germline ends. This CDR3 reads CASSLMSGRNTEAFF. DNA for the CDR3: TGTGCCAGCAGTCTCATGTCAGGGCGGAACACTGAAGCTTTCTTT.

This clonotype was found many times. The rearrangement joins TRBV20-1 to TRBJ2-7; 11 bases are a match to TRBD1. Trimming cost V 6 bases and J 6 bases; bases outside gene matches: 10. Germline V gene lookup returns CDR1 DFQATT and CDR2 SNEGSKA (reference sequence). This CDR3 is built from 14 residues. The CDR3 coding sequence is TGCAGTGCAGCCGGACAGGGGGCGAGGCCCGAGCAGTACTTC. Translation gives CSAAGQGARPEQYF.

This clonotype was seen only a few times. The chain joins TRBV7-9 to TRBJ1-1, with a weak D call TRBD1 (5 bases). CDR1 and CDR2 (germline): SEHNR, FQNEAQ (reference sequence). With 0 bases removed from V and 1 base from J, the gap between germline ends came to 6 bases. CDR3 length: 14 amino acids. CDR3 sequence reads: CASSLADRNTEAFF. CDR3 coding DNA: TGTGCCAGCAGCTTAGCTGACAGGAACACTGAAGCTTTCTTT.

The rearrangement links TRBV24-1 to TRBJ2-1; D is possibly TRBD2 (6 bases). The V end was cut by 3 bases, the J end by 5 bases, with 13 bases between. CDR3 size: 15 residues. Germline CDR1 reads KGHDR; CDR2 reads SFDVKD. The CDR3 DNA reads as TGTGCCACCAGTGATCGTCCGGGACTTGACAATGAGCAGTTCTTC. Protein sequence: CATSDRPGLDNEQFF.

Concerning this clonotype itself: One base away lies a much larger clone, so this may be a sequencing read error. The V call is TRBV13, the J call TRBJ2-7, with 12 bases that match TRBD2. The CDR3 covers 15 residues. Trimming at V came to 4 bases and at J to 6 bases, leaving 7 bases not matched to a gene. CDR1 is PRHDT, CDR2 FYEKMQ, per germline (reference sequence). CDR3 protein: CASSSCGLAGREQYF. The CDR3, as DNA: TGTGCCAGCAGCTCCTGCGGACTAGCGGGACGCGAGCAGTACTTC.

This clonotype was picked up a small number of times. This sequence joins TRBV28 and TRBJ2-1, with D perhaps being TRBD1 or TRBD2 (5 bases each). This CDR3 contains 15 residues. Germline assignment: CDR1 MDHEN and CDR2 SYDVKM. V gave up 4 bases and J gave up 0 bases, with 10 bases separating them. CDR3 loop: CASSWGRGSYNEQFF. The CDR3 DNA is TGTGCCAGCAGTTGGGGACGGGGCTCCTACAATGAGCAGTTCTTC. The variable domain in full, with the rest retrieved from reference TRBV28 and TRBJ2-1, is DVKVTQSSRYLVKRTGEKVFLECVQDMDHENMFWYRQDPGLGLRLIYFSYDVKMKEKGDIPEGYSVSREKKERFSLILESASTNQTSMYLCASSWGRGSYNEQFFGPGTRLTVL.

The rearrangement uses TRBV28 and TRBJ2-2; D not resolved. The CDR3 consists of 12 residues. CDR1 and CDR2 (germline): MDHEN, SYDVKM. V was shortened by 6 bases and J by 1 base, with 3 bases between the two germline ends. CDR3 DNA sequence: TGTGCCAGCAGGGAGAACACCGGGGAGCTGTTTTTT. This translates into CASRENTGELFF.

This chain joins TRBV4-1 and TRBJ2-1, with unresolved D. V gave up 4 bases and J gave up 0 bases, with 13 bases separating them. From germline, CDR1 is MGHRA and CDR2 YSYEKL. This CDR3 is 16 amino acids long. The CDR3 nucleotides read TGCGCCAGCAGCCGTATCGGATCGAGCTCCTACAATGAGCAGTTCTTC. This encodes CASSRIGSSSYNEQFF.

This clonotype was detected ten times or more. This chain's CDR3 is CASSMTSGGFIAEQYF. The DNA of the CDR3 is TGTGCCAGCAGCATGACTAGCGGAGGGTTCATAGCCGAGCAGTACTTC. The chain employs TRBV13 and TRBJ2-7; 9 bases are shared with TRBD2. CDR1 and CDR2 (germline): PRHDT, FYEKMQ (reference sequence). Germline trimming cut 5 bases from V and 6 bases from J; bases unmatched to any gene: 14. This CDR3 is 16 amino acids long.

This sequence joins TRBV5-1 and TRBJ2-3; 13 nucleotides align to TRBD2. The CDR3 has 17 residues. CDR1 and CDR2 (germline): SGHRS, YFSETQ. V lost 2 bases and J lost 14; bases outside the gene matches: 17. CDR3 sequence (DNA): TGCGCCAGCAGCTTTCAAGGGACTAGCGGGACTGGGTATATCTTGTATTTT. This gives the protein CASSFQGTSGTGYILYF. The variable domain in full, with the rest retrieved from reference TRBV5-1 and TRBJ2-3, is KAGVTQTPRYLIKTRGQQVTLSCSPISGHRSVSWYQQTPGQGLQFLFEYFSETQRNKGNFPGRFSGRQFSNSRSEMNVSTLELGDSALYLCASSFQGTSGTGYILYFGPGTRLTVL.

V gene TRBV24-1 combines with J gene TRBJ2-2, with D possibly TRBD2 on 5 matching bases. Between the trimmed V and J ends, which lost 12 bases and 0 bases, there was a span of 7 bases. This CDR3 is 12 amino acids long. CDR1 and CDR2 from the germline V gene are KGHDR and SFDVKD. The CDR3 DNA is TGTGCCGTGAGGGCGAACACCGGGGAGCTGTTTTTT. Its translation is CAVRANTGELFF.

This clonotype has more than one count but fewer than ten. V and J are TRBV7-3 and TRBJ2-2, with a weak D call TRBD2 (5 bases). CDR3 length: 15 residues. Germline-derived CDR1 and CDR2 are SGHTA and FQGTGA. V lost 6 bases, J lost 4 bases, and 15 bases lay in between. The CDR3 DNA sequence: TGTGCCAGCAGTCTCCGCGCGGGTTTCACCGGGGAGCTGTTTTTT. This gives the protein CASSLRAGFTGELFF.